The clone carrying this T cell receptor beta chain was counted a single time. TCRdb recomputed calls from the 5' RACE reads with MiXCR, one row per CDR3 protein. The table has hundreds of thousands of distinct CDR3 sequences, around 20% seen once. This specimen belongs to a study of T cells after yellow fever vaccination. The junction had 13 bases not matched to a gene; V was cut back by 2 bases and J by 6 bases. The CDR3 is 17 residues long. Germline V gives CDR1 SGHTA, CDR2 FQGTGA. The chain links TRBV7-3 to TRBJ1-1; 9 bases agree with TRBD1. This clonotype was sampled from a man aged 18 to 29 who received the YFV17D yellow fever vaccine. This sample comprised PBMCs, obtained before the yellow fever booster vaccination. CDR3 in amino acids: CASSLLWDREKGSEAFF. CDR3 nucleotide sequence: TGTGCCAGCAGCTTATTATGGGACAGGGAAAAAGGGTCTGAAGCTTTCTTT.